The present T cell receptor beta chain was sequenced within a study of blood T cells in healthy people across ages. Alongside a J-beta primer mix, a sample-barcoded 5' primer served in a second PCR lasting about 7 to 12 cycles. TCRdb recomputed calls from the 5' RACE reads with MiXCR, one row per CDR3 protein. The repertoire holds roughly 1,000,000 distinct CDR3 sequences, with approximately 26% as singletons. These records were also assigned to another study, of T cells of mothers and their children. That study adds: Normalized overlap was always slightly, never significantly, higher in related than unrelated mother-child pairs.

The receptor was isolated from a girl aged 2-9 years in good health. The sample consisted of blood.

CDR3 amino acids: CSVVSTNRETQYF. CDR3 DNA sequence: TGCAGCGTTGTTTCCACCAATCGGGAGACCCAGTACTTC. The chain uses TRBV29-1 and TRBJ2-5; D unclear. The germline CDR1 and CDR2 sequences are SQVTM and ANQGSEA. The CDR3 runs to 13 residues. Trimming took 4 bases from V and 5 from J, leaving 14 bases between them.